This is a list of T cell receptor beta chains from one sample in a study of T-cell memory formation after mild COVID-19. TCRdb redid the calling of the 5' RACE reads with MiXCR, one entry per CDR3 protein. Altogether 210,000 or so distinct CDR3 sequences are present, roughly 30% being singletons, with the ten largest covering over 10%. The sample consisted of PBMCs or a T cell subset sorted from them (not recorded which). Every receptor here comes from an adult woman who had mild COVID-19 (a few samples of this study predate the infection). Cell type and time point are not known. Each CDR3 is given with its conserved first and last residue. D genes are given only for firm matches. The size entry is marked missing in some rows and otherwise reads once, few, many or a size class.

TRBV7-2	-	TRBJ1-1	-	TGTGCCAGCACCTTACAGGGCTACAGGTTAAACACTGAAGCTTTCTTT	CASTLQGYRLNTEAFF
TRBV4-1	-	TRBJ2-1	TRBD2	TGCGCCAGCAGCTATTGGACTAGCGGGAGCATTGAGCAGTTCTTC	CASSYWTSGSIEQFF
TRBV18	few	TRBJ1-1	-	TGTGCCAGCTCACCGCAAGGGGCGGGGATGAACACTGAAGCTTTCTTT	CASSPQGAGMNTEAFF
TRBV10-3	few	TRBJ1-2	-	TGTGCCATCAGTGAGTCGAGAGGCTACACCTTC	CAISESRGYTF
TRBV20-1	-	TRBJ1-1	-	TGCAGTGCTAGCGAAGGGGGAATGAACACTGAAGCTTTCTTT	CSASEGGMNTEAFF
TRBV7-2	-	TRBJ1-2	-	TGTGCCAGCAGCTTAGGGGTGGATTCCTGGTATGGCTACACCTTC	CASSLGVDSWYGYTF
TRBV6-5	-	TRBJ1-2	-	TGTGCCAGCAGTTACACTGGGACTTATGGCTACACCTTC	CASSYTGTYGYTF
TRBV5-1	-	TRBJ2-3	-	TGCGCCAGCAGCTGGGACCTCACAGATACGCAGTATTTT	CASSWDLTDTQYF
TRBV20-1	-	TRBJ2-2	-	TGCAGTGCTAGAACCCATCGGGGAATCGGGGAGCTGTTTTTT	CSARTHRGIGELFF
TRBV11-3	many	TRBJ1-2	-	TGTGCCAGCAGCTTAGATCCAGTGGGTGGCTATGGCTACACCTTC	CASSLDPVGGYGYTF
TRBV6-5	-	TRBJ2-7	-	TGTGCCAGCAGGCCTGGGGGAGTTGCGGGATACGAGCAGTACTTC	CASRPGGVAGYEQYF
TRBV7-2	-	TRBJ2-3	TRBD2	TGTGCCAGCAGCTTACTAGCGGGAGGTGGGCTAGATACGCAGTATTTT	CASSLLAGGGLDTQYF
TRBV4-2	-	TRBJ2-5	-	TGTGCCAGCAGCCAAGATCAACTAGTCCAAGAGACCCAGTACTTC	CASSQDQLVQETQYF
TRBV12-5	-	TRBJ1-5	TRBD1	TGTGCTAGTCAGGGGGAAGGGGGTAATCAGCCCCAGCATTTT	CASQGEGGNQPQHF
TRBV25-1	-	TRBJ1-5	-	TGTGCCAGCAGGCAGGCAGGGGTGAATCAGCCCCAGCATTTT	CASRQAGVNQPQHF
TRBV20-1	once	TRBJ2-4	-	TGCAGTGCTGCAGTGAGTTTGAAAAACATTCAGTACTTC	CSAAVSLKNIQYF
TRBV15	-	TRBJ2-3	-	TGTGCCACCAGCAGCGGGCAGGACCTTGGCACAGATACGCAGTATTTT	CATSSGQDLGTDTQYF
TRBV4-1	few	TRBJ2-5	TRBD2	TGCGCCAGCAGCTTCCGACTAGCGGGGGGGCAGATAGAGACCCAGTACTTC	CASSFRLAGGQIETQYF
TRBV6-2/TRBV6-3	-	TRBJ2-1	-	TGTGCCAGCAGTCCCGTCACGTTATTAGCCAATGAGCAGTTCTTC	CASSPVTLLANEQFF
TRBV20-1	-	TRBJ1-2	-	TGCAGTGCTAGGGCACGCCGGGGCCCTGATGGCTACACCTTC	CSARARRGPDGYTF
TRBV5-1	-	TRBJ2-5	TRBD1	TGCGCCAGCAGCTTAAGGGACAGGGCCTTAGAGACCCAGTACTTC	CASSLRDRALETQYF
TRBV20-1	-	TRBJ2-7	-	TGCAGTGTCGGGATAGACAGGCAGCAGTACTTC	CSVGIDRQQYF
TRBV7-2	-	TRBJ2-1	-	TGTGCCAGCAGCTTGACCCCTGCACTCTTCGATGAGCAGTTCTTC	CASSLTPALFDEQFF
TRBV24-1	-	TRBJ2-5	-	TGTGCCACCAGTGACCAGTACCAAGAGACCCAGTACTTC	CATSDQYQETQYF
TRBV29-1	few	TRBJ2-1	TRBD2	TGCAGCGTAAATGGTGTGGCTAGCGGGGGGAGCTCCTACAATGAGCAGTTCTTC	CSVNGVASGGSSYNEQFF
TRBV29-1	few	TRBJ1-2	-	TGCAGCGTTGTCCGCGGGGGCCTGTATGGCTACACCTTC	CSVVRGGLYGYTF
TRBV4-1	-	TRBJ2-3	-	TGCGCCAGCAGCCAAGTGGGGAGCACAGATACGCAGTATTTT	CASSQVGSTDTQYF
TRBV6-2/TRBV6-3	-	TRBJ2-7	-	TGTGCCAGCCAGACCGGTTACACTGAGCAGTACTTC	CASQTGYTEQYF
TRBV5-1	few	TRBJ1-2	-	TGCGCCAGCGGGGGCGGCCTCTATGGCTACACCTTC	CASGGGLYGYTF
TRBV2	-	TRBJ2-2	TRBD2	TGTGCCACTATGGGACTAGCGGGAACCTCCTCCAGGACCGGGGAGCTGTTTTTT	CATMGLAGTSSRTGELFF
TRBV4-3	few	TRBJ2-1	TRBD2	TGCGCCAGCAGCCAAGATCGCTACGGCCCAACTAGCGGGAGAATCTATGAGCAGTTCTTC	CASSQDRYGPTSGRIYEQFF
TRBV9	-	TRBJ2-3	TRBD1	TGTGCCAGCAGCGTAGGGGGACAGGTCGGAGATACGCAGTATTTT	CASSVGGQVGDTQYF
TRBV6-1	-	TRBJ2-5	-	TGTGCCAGCACCCGGGTAGGCGGGGACGGAGAGACCCAGTACTTC	CASTRVGGDGETQYF
TRBV5-4	-	TRBJ2-1	-	TGTGCCAGCAGCTTGACGGACAGCACCTACAATGAGCAGTTCTTC	CASSLTDSTYNEQFF
TRBV20-1	-	TRBJ1-1	TRBD1	TGCAGTGCTAGGGGGACAGGGGGGCGAGACACTGAAGCTTTCTTT	CSARGTGGRDTEAFF
TRBV12-3/TRBV12-4	many	TRBJ2-5	-	TGTGCCAGCAGTTTTTTGACGGGAAGGCAAGAGACCCAGTACTTC	CASSFLTGRQETQYF
TRBV24-1	-	TRBJ2-6	-	TGTGCCACCAGTGCTGCGGGGACAGATGGGGCCAACGTCCTGACTTTC	CATSAAGTDGANVLTF
TRBV7-2	-	TRBJ1-4	-	TGTGCCAGCAGATTCCGGGCCAGGGTTGAGGAAAAACTGTTTTTT	CASRFRARVEEKLFF
TRBV15	few	TRBJ2-5	TRBD2	TGTGCCACCAGCAGAGATCTGGGCGGGGGGGCAGAGACCCAGTACTTC	CATSRDLGGGAETQYF
TRBV12-3/TRBV12-4	-	TRBJ2-3	-	TGTGCCAGCAGGTTAGGAGCTTTCACAGATACGCAGTATTTT	CASRLGAFTDTQYF
TRBV30	-	TRBJ2-7	-	TGTGCCTGGAGTGTAGAGCTCTCCTACGAGCAGTACTTC	CAWSVELSYEQYF
TRBV7-2	few	TRBJ2-1	-	TGTGCCAGCAGCTTAGGGCTGGGTGAGCAGTTCTTC	CASSLGLGEQFF
TRBV7-9	-	TRBJ1-2	TRBD1	TGTGCCAGCAGCTTCTCCGACAGGGGCCTCTATGGCTACACCTTC	CASSFSDRGLYGYTF
TRBV7-2	-	TRBJ2-3	-	TGTGCCAGCAGAACCAGACAGCGCACAGATACGCAGTATTTT	CASRTRQRTDTQYF
TRBV5-1	-	TRBJ2-3	TRBD2	TGCGCCAGCAGGACTAGCGGGAGTATGGATACGCAGTATTTT	CASRTSGSMDTQYF
TRBV5-1	many	TRBJ2-7	-	TGCGCCAGCAGCCAGACAGAGTCCTACGAGCAGTACTTC	CASSQTESYEQYF
TRBV5-6	many	TRBJ2-4	-	TGTGCCAGCAGCCTCCCGGGGTTCGCCAAAAACATTCAGTACTTC	CASSLPGFAKNIQYF
TRBV9	-	TRBJ2-4	TRBD2	TGTGCCAGCAGCCCGGGCGGGAGGGAAAACATTCAGTACTTC	CASSPGGRENIQYF
TRBV25-1	few	TRBJ2-5	-	TGTGCCAGCAGTGAATATCACTTACAAGAGACCCAGTACTTC	CASSEYHLQETQYF
TRBV5-1	-	TRBJ2-7	TRBD1	TGCGCCAGCAGCTTGGCCCCGGGGGACAGGGGCTTTTACGAGCAGTACTTC	CASSLAPGDRGFYEQYF